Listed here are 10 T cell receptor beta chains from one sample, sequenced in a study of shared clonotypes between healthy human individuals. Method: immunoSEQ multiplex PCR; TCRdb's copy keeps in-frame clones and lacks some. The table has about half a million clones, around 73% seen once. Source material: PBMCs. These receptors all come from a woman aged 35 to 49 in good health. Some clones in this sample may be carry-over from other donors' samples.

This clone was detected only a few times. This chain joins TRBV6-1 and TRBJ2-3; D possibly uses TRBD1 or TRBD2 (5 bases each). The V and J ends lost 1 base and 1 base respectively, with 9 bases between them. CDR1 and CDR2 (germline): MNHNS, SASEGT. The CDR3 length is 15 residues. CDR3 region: CASSEELGGTDTQYF. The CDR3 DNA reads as TGTGCCAGCAGTGAAGAATTGGGGGGCACAGATACGCAGTATTTT.

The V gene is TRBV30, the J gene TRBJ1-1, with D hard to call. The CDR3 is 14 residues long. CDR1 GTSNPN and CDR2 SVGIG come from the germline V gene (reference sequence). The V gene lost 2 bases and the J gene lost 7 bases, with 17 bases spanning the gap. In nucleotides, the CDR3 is TGTGCCTGGAGTCTTCCACCCTCGATCCATGAAGCTTTCTTT. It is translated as CAWSLPPSIHEAFF.

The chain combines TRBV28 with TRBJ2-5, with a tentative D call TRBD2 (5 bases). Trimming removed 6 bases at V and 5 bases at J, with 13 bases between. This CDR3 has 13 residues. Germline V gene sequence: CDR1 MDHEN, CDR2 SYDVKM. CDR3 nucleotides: TGTGCCAGCAGCCCCACTAGTAGGGAGACCCAGTACTTC. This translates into CASSPTSRETQYF.

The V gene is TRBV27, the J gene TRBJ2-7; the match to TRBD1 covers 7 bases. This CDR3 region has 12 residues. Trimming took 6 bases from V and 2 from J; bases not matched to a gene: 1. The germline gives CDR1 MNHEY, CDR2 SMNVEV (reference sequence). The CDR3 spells CASSGTAYEQYF. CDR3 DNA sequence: TGTGCCAGCAGCGGGACAGCCTACGAGCAGTACTTC.

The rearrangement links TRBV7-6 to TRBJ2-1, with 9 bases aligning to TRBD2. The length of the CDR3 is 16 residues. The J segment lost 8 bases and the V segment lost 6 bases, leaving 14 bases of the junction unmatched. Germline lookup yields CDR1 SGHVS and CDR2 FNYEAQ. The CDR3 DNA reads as TGTGCCAGCAGAGACCGCGGGGGCGGGAGGGCCGATGAGCAGTTCTTC. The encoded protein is CASRDRGGGRADEQFF.

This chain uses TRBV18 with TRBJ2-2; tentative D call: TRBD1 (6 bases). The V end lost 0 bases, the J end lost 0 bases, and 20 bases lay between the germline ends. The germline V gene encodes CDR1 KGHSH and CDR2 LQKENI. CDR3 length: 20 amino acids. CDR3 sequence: CASSPPRGQPILPNTGELFF. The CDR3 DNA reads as TGTGCCAGCTCACCACCAAGAGGACAGCCAATCCTTCCGAACACCGGGGAGCTGTTTTTT.

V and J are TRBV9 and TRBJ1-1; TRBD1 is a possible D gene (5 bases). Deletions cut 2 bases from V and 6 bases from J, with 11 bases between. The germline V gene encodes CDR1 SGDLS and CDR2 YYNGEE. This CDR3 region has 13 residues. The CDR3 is CASSVRGEAEAFF. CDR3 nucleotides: TGTGCCAGCAGCGTCCGAGGGGAGGCTGAAGCTTTCTTT.

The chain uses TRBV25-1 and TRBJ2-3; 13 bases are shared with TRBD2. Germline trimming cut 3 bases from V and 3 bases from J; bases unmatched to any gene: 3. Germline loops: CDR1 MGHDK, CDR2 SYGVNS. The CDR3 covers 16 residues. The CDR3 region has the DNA TGTGCCAGCAGTGAGGGACTAGCGGGAATAACAGATACGCAGTATTTT. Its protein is CASSEGLAGITDTQYF.

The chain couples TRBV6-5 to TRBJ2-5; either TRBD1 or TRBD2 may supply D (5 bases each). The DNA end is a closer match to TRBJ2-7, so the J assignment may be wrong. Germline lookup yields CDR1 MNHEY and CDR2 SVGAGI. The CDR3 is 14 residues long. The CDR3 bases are TGTGCCAGCAGTTGGAAGGGGACGTCCTACGAGCAGTACTTC. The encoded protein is CASSWKGTSYEQYF.

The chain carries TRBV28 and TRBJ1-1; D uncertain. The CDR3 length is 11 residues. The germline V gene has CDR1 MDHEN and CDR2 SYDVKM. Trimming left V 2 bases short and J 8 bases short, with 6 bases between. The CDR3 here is CASSLGFEAFF. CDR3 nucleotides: TGTGCCAGCAGTTTAGGATTCGAAGCTTTCTTT. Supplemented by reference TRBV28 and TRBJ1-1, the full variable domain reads DVKVTQSSRYLVKRTGEKVFLECVQDMDHENMFWYRQDPGLGLRLIYFSYDVKMKEKGDIPEGYSVSREKKERFSLILESASTNQTSMYLCASSLGFEAFFGQGTRLTVV.